Shown below are 26 T cell receptor beta chains from a single sample sequenced in a study of blood T cell repertoires in COVID-19. TCRdb's copy holds only in-frame clones and misses some; the assay was immunoSEQ multiplex PCR. The sample includes about 360,000 clones, 70% to 90% of them seen just once. Sequencing was performed on peripheral blood. These receptors were obtained from an older woman with COVID-19, enrolled during active disease.

The chain uses TRBV30 and TRBJ2-7, with TRBD1 identical over 9 bases. Germline trimming cut 4 bases from V and 2 bases from J; bases unmatched to any gene: 3. The CDR3 consists of 13 residues. Germline V CDR1 and CDR2: GTSNPN, SVGIG (reference sequence). CDR3 in amino acids: CAWIGTGPYEQYF. CDR3 bases: TGTGCCTGGATCGGGACAGGGCCCTACGAGCAGTACTTC.

Written as DNA, the CDR3 is TGTGCCAGCAGCGTAGATATAAGCGTGGCCTACAATGAGCAGTTCTTC. It is translated as CASSVDISVAYNEQFF. The rearrangement uses TRBV9 and TRBJ2-1; D unclear. CDR3 length: 16 amino acids. The V and J ends lost 0 bases and 2 bases respectively, with 12 bases between them. Looked up from germline, CDR1 is SGDLS and CDR2 is YYNGEE.

The chain links TRBV6-5 to TRBJ1-6; a weak D match, TRBD1 (5 bases). CDR1 MNHEY and CDR2 SVGAGI come from the germline V gene. The CDR3 loop spans 15 amino acids. The V and J ends lost 7 bases and 6 bases respectively, with 16 bases between them. The CDR3 loop is CASTRARDGNSPLHF. The DNA for the CDR3 is TGTGCCAGCACCCGGGCCAGGGATGGTAATTCACCCCTCCACTTT.

The V gene is TRBV7-6, the J gene TRBJ2-3, with D perhaps TRBD2 (6 bases). CDR3 length equals 17 residues. V lost 1 base, J lost 0 bases, and 14 bases lay in between. Germline CDR1 and CDR2: SGHVS and FNYEAQ. The CDR3 bases are TGTGCCAGCAGCTTAGGGACGGGAGCAACTAGCACAGATACGCAGTATTTT. Translation: CASSLGTGATSTDTQYF.

This chain links TRBV4-1 with TRBJ2-5; D is possibly TRBD2 (5 bases). Trimming took 4 bases from V and 7 from J, leaving 19 bases between them. CDR3 size: 15 residues. Germline V gene data show CDR1 as MGHRA and CDR2 as YSYEKL. CDR3 DNA sequence: TGCGCCAGCAGCCCCCAGAAGGGTCCCGAGGGGACCCAGTACTTC. Protein product: CASSPQKGPEGTQYF.

This chain links TRBV14 with TRBJ2-7, with a possible D match to TRBD2 (6 bases). The V gene's germline CDR1 is SGHDN and CDR2 FVKESK. V was pared by 4 bases and J by 0 bases, with 19 bases between. This CDR3 comprises 17 residues. DNA of the CDR3: TGTGCCAGCAGCCCGGTTAATGCAGCGGGTCGCTCCTACGAGCAGTACTTC. It translates to CASSPVNAAGRSYEQYF.

CDR3 coding DNA: TGTGCCAGCAGTTCTCCTAGCGGGTACAATGAGCAGTTCTTC. It encodes CASSSPSGYNEQFF. The rearrangement uses TRBV11-2 and TRBJ2-1; 8 bases are a match to TRBD2. The germline V gene encodes CDR1 SGHAT and CDR2 FQNNGV. The CDR3 runs 14 residues. The J segment lost 4 bases and the V segment lost 6 bases, leaving 5 bases of the junction unmatched.

V usage is TRBV21-1 and J usage is TRBJ2-5; the table's TRBD2 call for D was not verified on the DNA. TRBV21-1 is a pseudogene. The CDR3 is 17 amino acids. The CDR3 nucleotides read TGTGCCAGCAGCAAAGTTCCTAGCGGGGGGGCAGTGGAGACCCAGTACTTC. It translates to CASSKVPSGGAVETQYF.

The chain uses TRBV4-2 and TRBJ1-1; no firm D call. In germline, CDR1 is LGHNA, CDR2 YNFKEQ. V dropped 4 bases and J dropped 0 bases, with 9 bases sitting between them. There are 14 residues in the CDR3. DNA of the CDR3: TGTGCCAGCAGCCCCGGAGCTATGAACACTGAAGCTTTCTTT. It codes for CASSPGAMNTEAFF.

This clone occurred once. The J gene is TRBJ2-7, the V gene TRBV3-1 (or the pseudogene TRBV3-2); D possibly corresponds to TRBD2 (7 bases). This CDR3 is built from 14 residues. Germline-derived CDR1 and CDR2 are LGHDT and YNNKEL (reference sequence). V lost 5 bases and J 3 bases, leaving 14 bases between the germline ends. The CDR3 spells CASSSQGGVYEQYF. The CDR3 region has the DNA TGTGCCAGCAGCTCCCAAGGGGGGGTCTACGAGCAGTACTTC.

The chain couples TRBV2 to TRBJ2-5; no firm D call. Germline V gives CDR1 SNHLY, CDR2 FYNNEI. The germline V and J ends were trimmed by 0 bases and 4 bases, with 3 bases remaining between them. The CDR3 is made up of 12 amino acids. The CDR3 region has the DNA TGTGCCAGCAGTGAAGCGAGAGAGACCCAGTACTTC. As protein: CASSEARETQYF.

This clone has just a few counts. The V gene is TRBV7-3, the J gene TRBJ1-1; D might be TRBD1 (6 bases). The V gene lost 5 bases and the J gene lost 7 bases, with 23 bases spanning the gap. The CDR3 has 16 amino acids. CDR1 SGHTA and CDR2 FQGTGA come from the germline V gene. CDR3 sequence reads: CASSPRARGLTNEAFF. CDR3 sequence (DNA): TGTGCCAGCAGCCCCCGGGCCAGGGGATTGACGAATGAAGCTTTCTTT. Together with reference TRBV7-3 and TRBJ1-1, the CDR3 gives the full variable domain: GAGVSQTPSNKVTEKGKYVELRCDPISGHTALYWYRQSLGQGPEFLIYFQGTGAADDSGLPNDRFFAVRPEGSVSTLKIQRTERGDSAVYLCASSPRARGLTNEAFFGQGTRLTVV.

This clone was detected only once. The rearrangement links TRBV10-2 to TRBJ1-5; TRBD1 matches 8 bases. After removal of 0 bases from V and 4 bases from J, the junction contained 2 bases not matched to a gene. Germline V gene lookup returns CDR1 WSHSY and CDR2 SAAADI. This CDR3 spans 15 amino acids. This chain's CDR3 is CASSESWTGNQPQHF. The DNA for the CDR3 is TGCGCCAGCAGTGAGTCGTGGACAGGGAATCAGCCCCAGCATTTT.

This clone has a single count. The rearrangement uses TRBV2 and TRBJ2-7; tentative D call: TRBD1 (6 bases). Trimming pared 8 bases from V and 0 bases from J, leaving 14 bases between. Germline V gene data show CDR1 as SNHLY and CDR2 as FYNNEI. The CDR3 runs to 14 residues. The CDR3 DNA reads as TGTGCCAGCCGTGGACAGATGAGCTCCTACGAGCAGTACTTC. This sequence encodes CASRGQMSSYEQYF.

This clone was counted only a few times. V usage is TRBV30 and J usage is TRBJ1-5; 7 positions agree with TRBD1. Per germline, CDR1 GTSNPN and CDR2 SVGIG (reference sequence). CDR3 length: 17 amino acids. V gave up 1 base and J gave up 3 bases; unmatched junction bases: 12. The CDR3 region is CAWSAGVPGQHNQPQHF. As DNA, the CDR3 is TGTGCCTGGAGTGCTGGAGTACCGGGACAGCACAATCAGCCCCAGCATTTT.

The genes are TRBV12-5 and TRBJ2-3; 8 bases are a match to TRBD1. The CDR3 totals 19 residues. V shed 1 base, J shed 3 bases, and the junction held 15 bases outside the gene matches. Germline V CDR1 and CDR2: LGHNT, FRNRAP. CDR3 in DNA: TGTGCTAGTGGTTTGGCACGATCGAAGGACAGGGTGAGAACAGATACGCAGTATTTT. As protein: CASGLARSKDRVRTDTQYF.

The chain joins TRBV7-3 to TRBJ1-1, with 7 bases matching TRBD1. Germline V gene data show CDR1 as SGHTA and CDR2 as FQGTGA. The CDR3 has 16 amino acids. The trim removed 1 base at V and 4 bases at J, leaving 9 bases unmatched. CDR3 region: CASSLMGQGVGTEAFF. DNA for the CDR3: TGTGCCAGCAGCTTAATGGGGCAGGGGGTGGGCACTGAAGCTTTCTTT. Full variable domain (remainder filled in from reference TRBV7-3 and TRBJ1-1): GAGVSQTPSNKVTEKGKYVELRCDPISGHTALYWYRQSLGQGPEFLIYFQGTGAADDSGLPNDRFFAVRPEGSVSTLKIQRTERGDSAVYLCASSLMGQGVGTEAFFGQGTRLTVV.

The chain has TRBV21-1 and TRBJ1-2; TRBD1 is taken as the D call from the table, unchecked against the DNA. TRBV21-1 is designated a pseudogene. There are 18 residues in the CDR3. Written as DNA, the CDR3 is TGTGCCAGCCACCGCGTGCACATCAAGGGGGCGCAGGGCTATGGCTACACCTTC. It encodes CASHRVHIKGAQGYGYTF.

The chain combines TRBV19 with TRBJ2-3; D possibly corresponds to TRBD1 (6 bases). The V end lost 4 bases, the J end lost 1 base, and 12 bases lay between the germline ends. Germline-derived CDR1 and CDR2 are LNHDA and SQIVND (reference sequence). The CDR3 runs to 15 residues. The CDR3 protein is CASSNLNRGTDTQYF. The CDR3 DNA reads as TGTGCCAGTAGTAATCTTAACAGGGGCACAGATACGCAGTATTTT.

V and J are TRBV30 and TRBJ1-1; D perhaps matches TRBD1 (6 bases). The CDR3 totals 11 residues. The ends were cut back, 2 bases at V and 5 bases at J, with 6 bases in the middle. Germline assignment: CDR1 GTSNPN and CDR2 SVGIG (reference sequence). The chain's CDR3 is CAWSQGTEAFF. The CDR3 DNA sequence: TGTGCCTGGAGTCAGGGGACTGAAGCTTTCTTT.

The chain uses TRBV29-1 and TRBJ1-3; the D is unclear. The germline V gene encodes CDR1 SQVTM and CDR2 ANQGSEA. V was pared by 7 bases and J by 0 bases, with 4 bases between. The CDR3 runs to 11 residues. The CDR3 DNA is TGCAGCGGGAGCTCTGGAAACACCATATATTTT. Residues: CSGSSGNTIYF.

The V and J genes are TRBV27 and TRBJ1-5, with TRBD1 matching 7 bases. CDR1 and CDR2 (germline): MNHEY, SMNVEV (reference sequence). This CDR3 has 15 residues. V lost 6 bases, J lost 4 bases, and 9 bases stayed unmatched. CDR3 residues: CASRPRQGGNQPQHF. CDR3 nucleotides: TGTGCCAGCAGACCGAGACAGGGCGGGAATCAGCCCCAGCATTTT.

The chain employs TRBV11-3 and TRBJ1-1; D perhaps matches TRBD1 (6 bases). This CDR3 is built from 14 residues. Germline CDR1 is SGHNT and CDR2 is YENEEA. Trimming took 0 bases from V and 4 from J, leaving 9 bases between them. The CDR3: CASSLDRGSTEAFF. The DNA of the CDR3 is TGTGCCAGCAGCTTAGACAGGGGAAGCACTGAAGCTTTCTTT.

The rearrangement links TRBV19 to TRBJ2-5; 14 bases align to TRBD2. V dropped 4 bases and J dropped 5; count of bases not matched to a gene: 6. CDR1 and CDR2 from the germline V gene are LNHDA and SQIVND (reference sequence). This CDR3 spans 16 amino acids. CDR3 nucleotides: TGTGCCAGTAGTAGCGGGACTAGCGGGGGAAGGGAGACCCAGTACTTC. Protein sequence: CASSSGTSGGRETQYF. Looking up the rest from reference TRBV19 and TRBJ2-5 gives the full variable domain: DGGITQSPKYLFRKEGQNVTLSCEQNLNHDAMYWYRQDPGQGLRLIYYSQIVNDFQKGDIAEGYSVSREKKESFPLTVTSAQKNPTAFYLCASSSGTSGGRETQYFGPGTRLLVL.

The chain carries TRBV4-1 and TRBJ2-7, with unresolved D. Germline CDR1 is MGHRA and CDR2 is YSYEKL. The V and J ends lost 4 bases and 2 bases respectively, with 15 bases between them. The CDR3 totals 15 residues. In nucleotides, the CDR3 is TGCGCCAGCAGCCCCCAACCCACCGGAGCCTACGAGCAGTACTTC. Translated, it gives CASSPQPTGAYEQYF.

J is TRBJ1-2 and V is TRBV5-5, with D possibly TRBD1 on 5 matching bases. V lost 3 bases and J lost 4, with 16 bases in between. CDR1 is SGHKS and CDR2 is YYEKEE in the germline V gene (reference sequence). The CDR3 runs to 15 residues. The CDR3 DNA reads as TGTGCCAGCAGCTGGAACCCAGGGTCAGGCTATGGCTACACCTTC. The encoded protein is CASSWNPGSGYGYTF.